The rows below give T cell receptor beta chains drawn from one sample of a study of CD8 T cells in ankylosing spondylitis. TCRdb independently ran MiXCR on the 5' RACE reads; one entry per CDR3 protein. Among about 540,000 distinct CDR3 sequences listed, about 13% were seen once. The sample taken for sequencing was blood, either unsorted or a sorted T cell fraction (not recorded which). The receptors shown here come from a male donor with ankylosing spondylitis. Each CDR3 is given with its conserved first and last residue. A D gene is named only where the DNA matches it firmly. Size is stated for part of the rows, as once, few or many counts, or as a class when the clone is expanded.

15,-,TRBJ2-5,TRBV29-1,-,TGCAGCGTTGAACCACGGGACTGGCGAAGGGAGACCCAGTACTTC,CSVEPRDWRRETQYF
14,TRBD1,TRBJ1-2,TRBV6-5,-,TGTGCCAGCAGTTATTCCGGACAGGGGAGTAGTTTCACCTTC,CASSYSGQGSSFTF
15,-,TRBJ2-7,TRBV2,-,TGTGCCAGCAGTGAAGCTAGCCTAAGCTCCTACGAGCAGTACTTC,CASSEASLSSYEQYF
12,-,TRBJ1-1,TRBV20-1,few,TGCAGTGCTAGATTAATGAACACTGAAGCTTTCTTT,CSARLMNTEAFF
14,-,TRBJ2-5,TRBV25-1,many,TGTGCCAGCAGTGAATCGATAGCGGAAGAGACCCAGTACTTC,CASSESIAEETQYF
13,-,TRBJ1-2,TRBV7-2,many,TGTGCCAGCAGCTATGCAGGGGACGGCGGCTACACCTTC,CASSYAGDGGYTF
13,TRBD2,TRBJ2-5,TRBV20-1,-,TGCAGTGCAACCGGGACTACCACGGGGACCCAGTACTTC,CSATGTTTGTQYF
16,-,TRBJ1-3,TRBV5-1,-,TGCGCCAGCAGCAATTACTCCCTAAGCTCTGGAAACACCATATATTTT,CASSNYSLSSGNTIYF
17,-,TRBJ1-1,TRBV7-9,many,TGTGCCAGCAGCTTCAAGACAGGATACGGACTGAACACTGAAGCTTTCTTT,CASSFKTGYGLNTEAFF
15,-,TRBJ1-5,TRBV6-2/TRBV6-3,-,TGTGCCAGCAGTTACGAGGGGGTCTCGTTTCAGCCCCAGCATTTT,CASSYEGVSFQPQHF
14,-,TRBJ1-4,TRBV5-6,few,TGTGCCAGCAGCTTGGGGAGGACAGATGAAAAACTGTTTTTT,CASSLGRTDEKLFF
13,-,TRBJ1-5,TRBV20-1,few,TGCAGTCAAACCCGAGGGCGTAATCAGCCCCAGCATTTT,CSQTRGRNQPQHF
17,-,TRBJ1-1,TRBV4-1,few,TGCGCCAGCAGCCAAGTATCGGTCTTGGGTCCGAACACTGAAGCTTTCTTT,CASSQVSVLGPNTEAFF
15,-,TRBJ1-1,TRBV7-2,few,TGTGCCAGCAGCTCGCTCAGGGTACAGAACACTGAAGCTTTCTTT,CASSSLRVQNTEAFF
14,-,TRBJ2-1,TRBV12-3/TRBV12-4,few,TGTGCCAGCGCGCCCGGCTTAATCAACCATGAGCAGTTCTTC,CASAPGLINHEQFF
14,-,TRBJ1-6,TRBV20-1,-,TGCAGTGCTAGATCAGGGAAAAATGGGTCACCCCTCCACTTT,CSARSGKNGSPLHF
19,TRBD2,TRBJ2-1,TRBV5-1,-,TGCGCCAGCAGCTTATGGGCCATGGGGGGGACTAGCGGAGCCAATGAGCAGTTCTTC,CASSLWAMGGTSGANEQFF
14,-,TRBJ1-1,TRBV20-1,few,TGCAGTGCTAGAGAGGGAGGCCCTAACACTGAAGCTTTCTTT,CSAREGGPNTEAFF
18,-,TRBJ2-6,TRBV10-3,many,TGTGCCATCGGGGGAAAGGGACAAGTAATCTCTGGGGCCAACGTCCTGACTTTC,CAIGGKGQVISGANVLTF
13,-,TRBJ1-2,TRBV10-3,few,TGTGCCATCAGTGAAAGTATTAACTATGGCTACACCTTC,CAISESINYGYTF
10,-,TRBJ1-1,TRBV29-1,-,TGCAGCGCCGGTCACACTGAAGCTTTCTTT,CSAGHTEAFF
16,-,TRBJ1-2,TRBV7-9,few,TGTGCCAGCAGCTTAGGACGGACGGTTCAGGGCGATGGCTACACCTTC,CASSLGRTVQGDGYTF
15,TRBD1,TRBJ2-5,TRBV10-3,few,TGTGCCATCAGTGATTCCGGGACAGCACAAGAGACCCAGTACTTC,CAISDSGTAQETQYF
14,-,TRBJ1-1,TRBV7-9,-,TGTGCCAGCAGCTTACCCTCCCGGAGGACTGAAGCTTTCTTT,CASSLPSRRTEAFF
14,-,TRBJ1-2,TRBV3-1,few,TGTGCCAGCAGCCACCTAGACGTTATAGGAGGCTACACCTTC,CASSHLDVIGGYTF
14,TRBD1,TRBJ2-1,TRBV12-3/TRBV12-4,few,TGTGCCAGCAGCCCAGGCGACAGGGGGAATGAGCAGTTCTTC,CASSPGDRGNEQFF
14,-,TRBJ2-1,TRBV20-1,-,TGCAGTGCCTCCCCAGGGGCGGTTGGGAATGAGCAGTTCTTC,CSASPGAVGNEQFF
11,-,TRBJ1-4,TRBV20-1,-,TGCAGCGCCACAGAGGATGAAAAACTGTTTTTT,CSATEDEKLFF
16,-,TRBJ2-3,TRBV7-2,few,TGTGCCAGCAGCTTAGCGAGGTCCGGGGGCCGACATACGCAGTATTTT,CASSLARSGGRHTQYF
13,TRBD2,TRBJ2-7,TRBV19,few,TGTGCCAGTAGCACCACTAGCGACTACGAGCAGTACTTC,CASSTTSDYEQYF
17,TRBD1,TRBJ2-2,TRBV7-9,few,TGTGCCAGCAGCGCGCTGACAGGGTTCTTGAACACCGGGGAGCTGTTTTTT,CASSALTGFLNTGELFF